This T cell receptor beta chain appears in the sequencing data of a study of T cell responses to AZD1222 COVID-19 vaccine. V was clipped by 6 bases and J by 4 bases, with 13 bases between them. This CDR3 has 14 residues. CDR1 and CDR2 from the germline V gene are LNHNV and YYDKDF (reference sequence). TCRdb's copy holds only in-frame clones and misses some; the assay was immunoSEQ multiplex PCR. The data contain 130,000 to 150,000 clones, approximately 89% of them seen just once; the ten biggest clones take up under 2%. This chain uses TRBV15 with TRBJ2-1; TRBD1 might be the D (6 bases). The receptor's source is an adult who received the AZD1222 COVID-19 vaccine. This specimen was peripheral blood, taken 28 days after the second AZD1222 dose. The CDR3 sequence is CATRMDQGYNEQFF. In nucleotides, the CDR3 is TGTGCCACCAGGATGGACCAGGGGTACAATGAGCAGTTCTTC.